The 12 T cell receptor beta chains below come from one sample, sequenced in a study of human T cells and chemical hapten exposure. Specified time point: pre-sensitization, week 0. The treatment here: therapeutic diphenylcyclopropenone sensitization with weekly scalp DPC. TCRdb used MiXCR to reprocess the RACE reads, holding one entry per CDR3 protein. The table lists about 98,000 distinct CDR3 sequences, approximately 11% of them singletons. The sample in question was whole blood, obtained in connection with sensitization to the hapten diphenylcyclopropenone (DPC). The source of these receptors is a woman aged 55-69 years with alopecia areata. Some clones in this sample may be carry-over from other donors' samples.

This clonotype has ten or more counts. The J gene is TRBJ2-1, the V gene TRBV19; 16 nucleotides agree with TRBD2. V gave up 4 bases and J gave up 0 bases; unmatched junction bases: 9. The CDR3 has 20 amino acids. CDR1 LNHDA and CDR2 SQIVND come from the germline V gene (reference sequence). The DNA of the CDR3 is TGTGCCAGTAGTAGGCGTCCCGGGACTAGCGGGGGGGGCTCCTACAATGAGCAGTTCTTC. Translation: CASSRRPGTSGGGSYNEQFF.

This clonotype was counted at least ten times. This sequence joins TRBV7-6 and TRBJ1-6, with 7 bases lining up with TRBD1. The CDR3 has 14 amino acids. Trimming at V came to 3 bases and at J to 6 bases, leaving 2 bases not matched to a gene. Per germline, CDR1 SGHVS and CDR2 FNYEAQ. The CDR3: CASSLGQLNSPLHF. In DNA, the CDR3 is TGTGCCAGCAGCTTGGGACAGCTTAATTCACCCCTCCACTTT.

This clonotype was recorded many times. The chain is built from TRBV20-1 and TRBJ2-1; D gene uncertain. The V and J ends lost 6 bases and 2 bases respectively, with 17 bases between them. The CDR3 length is 15 residues. The germline V gene encodes CDR1 DFQATT and CDR2 SNEGSKA (reference sequence). The CDR3 loop is CSANNRNWAYNEQFF. DNA of the CDR3: TGCAGTGCCAATAACCGAAACTGGGCCTACAATGAGCAGTTCTTC.

The table lists this clonotype with a few counts. J is TRBJ1-2 and V is TRBV29-1; weak D call: TRBD1 (5 bases). The germline V gene has CDR1 SQVTM and CDR2 ANQGSEA. The V gene lost 5 bases and the J gene lost 6 bases, with 13 bases spanning the gap. This CDR3 region has 12 residues. CDR3 loop: CSVHGGTDGYTF. In DNA form, the CDR3 reads TGCAGCGTTCACGGGGGGACGGATGGCTACACCTTC. The full variable domain, with the rest looked up from reference TRBV29-1 and TRBJ1-2, is SAVISQKPSRDICQRGTSLTIQCQVDSQVTMMFWYRQQPGQSLTLIATANQGSEATYESGFVIDKFPISRPNLTFSTLTVSNMSPEDSSIYLCSVHGGTDGYTFGSGTRLTVV.

At least ten counts were recorded for this clonotype. This sequence joins TRBV7-9 and TRBJ1-1; tentatively, D is TRBD1 (6 bases). From germline, CDR1 is SEHNR and CDR2 FQNEAQ (reference sequence). V was trimmed by 5 bases and J by 12 bases, leaving 19 bases between them. The CDR3 covers 13 residues. In DNA, the CDR3 is TGTGCCAGCAGCCTATCGATCGGGGACATATCTTTCTTT. Translation gives CASSLSIGDISFF.

The chain uses TRBV6-2 or TRBV6-3 and TRBJ1-1; D remains ambiguous. The CDR3 runs 15 residues. Trimming took off 2 bases at V and 4 bases at J, with 14 bases between the two ends. Germline assignment: CDR1 MNHEY and CDR2 SVGEGT. CDR3 coding DNA: TGTGCCAGCAGTTACCCACAGCCCCGGGGCACTGAAGCTTTCTTT. It translates to CASSYPQPRGTEAFF.

This clonotype has a handful of counts. The CDR3 sequence is CSARNPGQGYNEQFF. In DNA form, the CDR3 reads TGCAGTGCTAGAAACCCGGGACAGGGATACAATGAGCAGTTCTTC. The V call is TRBV20-1, the J call TRBJ2-1, with 9 bases identical to TRBD1. Germline trimming cut 2 bases from V and 4 bases from J; bases unmatched to any gene: 6. CDR1 and CDR2 (germline): DFQATT, SNEGSKA (reference sequence). The CDR3 is 15 residues long.

There are a few counts of this clonotype. V is TRBV20-1 and J is TRBJ1-1; D is unresolved. Between the trimmed V and J ends, which lost 2 bases and 4 bases, there was a span of 17 bases. The CDR3 spans 15 residues. The V gene's germline CDR1 is DFQATT and CDR2 SNEGSKA (reference sequence). This CDR3 reads CSARIWGPGGTEAFF. The CDR3 DNA reads as TGCAGTGCTAGAATCTGGGGTCCAGGAGGCACTGAAGCTTTCTTT.

This clonotype was found a few times. The CDR3 here is CASSKEDIRDTQYF. CDR3 coding DNA: TGTGCCAGCAGCAAGGAGGATATTCGGGATACGCAGTATTTT. The V gene is TRBV5-5, the J gene TRBJ2-3; a possible D gene is TRBD2 (5 bases). CDR1 is SGHKS and CDR2 is YYEKEE in the germline V gene (reference sequence). Trimming removed 4 bases from V and 6 bases from J, with 15 bases in between. The CDR3 loop spans 14 amino acids.

This clonotype was detected ten times or more. V is TRBV4-1 and J is TRBJ1-4; 8 positions agree with TRBD1. In germline, CDR1 is MGHRA, CDR2 YSYEKL. This CDR3 is 15 amino acids long. With V trimmed by 4 bases and J by 0 bases, 1 base remained unmatched. CDR3 in amino acids: CASSPDRATNEKLFF. CDR3 nucleotides: TGCGCCAGCAGCCCGGACAGGGCAACTAATGAAAAACTGTTTTTT.

This clonotype appeared many times. The rearrangement joins TRBV11-2 to TRBJ2-1, with 11 nucleotides matching TRBD2. The CDR3 is made up of 16 amino acids. In germline, CDR1 is SGHAT, CDR2 FQNNGV. Unmatched junction bases numbered 4, after V lost 2 bases and J lost 4 bases. CDR3 nucleotide sequence: TGTGCCAGCAGCTTATTTAGCGGGGGGGCGTACAATGAGCAGTTCTTC. It encodes CASSLFSGGAYNEQFF. Looking up the rest from reference TRBV11-2 and TRBJ2-1 gives the full variable domain: EAGVAQSPRYKIIEKRQSVAFWCNPISGHATLYWYQQILGQGPKLLIQFQNNGVVDDSQLPKDRFSAERLKGVDSTLKIQPAKLEDSAVYLCASSLFSGGAYNEQFFGPGTRLTVL.

This clonotype was observed at least ten times. The chain employs TRBV7-2 and TRBJ1-1; D remains ambiguous. V was pared by 1 base and J by 1 base, with 7 bases between. There are 14 residues in the CDR3. In germline, CDR1 is SGHTA, CDR2 FQGNSA. The CDR3 loop reads CASSLVPGNTEAFF. In DNA, the CDR3 is TGTGCCAGCAGCTTAGTTCCGGGGAACACTGAAGCTTTCTTT.